This T cell receptor beta chain was profiled in a study of OX40 agonist ivuxolimab in advanced cancers. The germline V and J ends were trimmed by 4 bases and 0 bases, with 11 bases remaining between them. CDR3 length: 15 amino acids. The V gene's germline CDR1 is SGDLS and CDR2 YYNGEE. The assay was immunoSEQ multiplex PCR, and TCRdb's table has in-frame clones only and misses some. Among more than 35,000 clones, 80% to 90% were seen once, and the ten largest hold around 41%. This clone was seen many times. This TCR was sampled from an adult with an advanced solid tumor such as melanoma, head and neck, liver or kidney cancer. The rearrangement joins TRBV9 to TRBJ1-3; D not resolved. The source material was CD4+ or CD8+ T cells sorted from blood, sampled in a trial of the OX40 agonist ivuxolimab. The CDR3 nucleotides read TGTGCCAGCAGCCCCGGACGGATCTCTGGAAACACCATATATTTT. Encoded protein: CASSPGRISGNTIYF.